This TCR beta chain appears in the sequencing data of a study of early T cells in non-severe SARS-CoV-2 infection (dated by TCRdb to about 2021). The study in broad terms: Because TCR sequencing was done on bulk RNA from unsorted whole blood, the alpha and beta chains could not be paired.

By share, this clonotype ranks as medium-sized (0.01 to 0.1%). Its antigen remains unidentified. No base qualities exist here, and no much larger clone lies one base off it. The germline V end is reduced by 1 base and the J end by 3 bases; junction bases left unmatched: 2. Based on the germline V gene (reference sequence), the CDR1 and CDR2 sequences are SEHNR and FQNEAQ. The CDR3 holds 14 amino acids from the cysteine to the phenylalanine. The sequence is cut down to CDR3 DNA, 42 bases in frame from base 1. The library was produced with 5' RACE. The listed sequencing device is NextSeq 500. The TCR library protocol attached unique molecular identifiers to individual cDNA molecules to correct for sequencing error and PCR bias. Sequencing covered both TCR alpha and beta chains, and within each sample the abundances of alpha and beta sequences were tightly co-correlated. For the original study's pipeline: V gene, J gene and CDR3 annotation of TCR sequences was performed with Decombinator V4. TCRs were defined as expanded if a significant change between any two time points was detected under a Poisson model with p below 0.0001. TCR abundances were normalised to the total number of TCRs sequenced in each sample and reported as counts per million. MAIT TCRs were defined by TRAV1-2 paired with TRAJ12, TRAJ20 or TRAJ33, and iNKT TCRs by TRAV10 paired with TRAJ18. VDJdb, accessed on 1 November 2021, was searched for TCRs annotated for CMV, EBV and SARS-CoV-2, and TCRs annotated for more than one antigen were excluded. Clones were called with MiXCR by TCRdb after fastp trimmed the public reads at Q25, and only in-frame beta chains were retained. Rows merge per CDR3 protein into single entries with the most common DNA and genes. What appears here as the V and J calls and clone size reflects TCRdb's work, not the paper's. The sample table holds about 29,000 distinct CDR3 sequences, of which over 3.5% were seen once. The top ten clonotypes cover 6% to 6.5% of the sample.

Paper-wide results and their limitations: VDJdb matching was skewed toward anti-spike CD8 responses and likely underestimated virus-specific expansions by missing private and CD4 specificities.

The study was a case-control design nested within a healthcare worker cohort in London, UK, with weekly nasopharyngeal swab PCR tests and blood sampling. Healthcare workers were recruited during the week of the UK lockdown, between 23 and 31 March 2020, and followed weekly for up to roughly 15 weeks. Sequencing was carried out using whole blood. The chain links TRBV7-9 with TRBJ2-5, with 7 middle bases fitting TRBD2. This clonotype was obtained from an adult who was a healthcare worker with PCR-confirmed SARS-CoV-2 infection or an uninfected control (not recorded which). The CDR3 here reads CASSLVRGKETQYF. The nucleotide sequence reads TGTGCCAGCAGCTTAGTGCGGGGGAAAGAGACCCAGTACTTC.